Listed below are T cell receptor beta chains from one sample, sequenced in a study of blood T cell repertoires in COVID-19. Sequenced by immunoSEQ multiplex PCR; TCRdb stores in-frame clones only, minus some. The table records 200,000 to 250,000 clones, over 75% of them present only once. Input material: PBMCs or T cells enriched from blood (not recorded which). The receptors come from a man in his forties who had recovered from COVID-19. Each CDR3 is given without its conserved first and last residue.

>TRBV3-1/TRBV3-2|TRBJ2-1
ASSPLAGGRGEQF
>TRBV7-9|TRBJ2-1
ASSLPTYNEQF
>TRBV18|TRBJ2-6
ASSPGGVAGNLSGSGANVLT
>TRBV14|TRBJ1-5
ASSQGGTGNQPQH
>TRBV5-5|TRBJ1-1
ASSSTSGTGMNTEAF
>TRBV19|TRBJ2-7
ASSRSRRSHEQY
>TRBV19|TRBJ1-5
ASSSPDRVQPQH
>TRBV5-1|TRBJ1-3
ASSSQGASGNTIY
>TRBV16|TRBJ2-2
ASSPTGLAGAGELF
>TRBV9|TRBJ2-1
ASSWGDNNEQF
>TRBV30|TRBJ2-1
AWSSGGLYNEQF
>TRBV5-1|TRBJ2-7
ASSSSYEQY
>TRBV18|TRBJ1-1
ASSPPSGTGSQAF
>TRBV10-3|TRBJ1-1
AIRDTVMNTEAF
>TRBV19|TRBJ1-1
ASSEQFLTEAF
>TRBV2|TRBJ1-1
ASGLLRQNTEAF
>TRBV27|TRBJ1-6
ASSYGGNNSPLH
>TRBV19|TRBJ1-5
ASSFRDRGYSNQPQH
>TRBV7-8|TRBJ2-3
ASILQGVYSDTQY
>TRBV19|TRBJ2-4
ASSIRQSLLAKNIQY
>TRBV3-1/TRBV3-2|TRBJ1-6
ASSLSPRNSPLH
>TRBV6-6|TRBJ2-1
ASSMTEDSYNEQF
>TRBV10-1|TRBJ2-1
ASSAGTGVYNEQF
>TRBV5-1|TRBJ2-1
ASRPTSGRHEQF
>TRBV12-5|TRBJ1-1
ASGLVQGFSEAF
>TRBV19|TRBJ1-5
ASSIRGTRNQPQH
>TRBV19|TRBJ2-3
ASSIDKRDRTDTQY
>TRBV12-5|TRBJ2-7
ASGLDRSYEQY
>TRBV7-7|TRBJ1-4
ASSSRRGGGEKLF
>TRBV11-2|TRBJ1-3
ASSLVRGSGNTIY
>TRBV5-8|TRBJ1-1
ASRQGTNTEAF
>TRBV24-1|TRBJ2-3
ATQPGGSTGQADTQY
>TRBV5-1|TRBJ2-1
ASSISGNNEQF
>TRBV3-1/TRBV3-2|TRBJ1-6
ASSQVNHYSSPLH
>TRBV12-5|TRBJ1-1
ASGFQTNTEAF
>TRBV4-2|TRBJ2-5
ASSRTSGGAETQY
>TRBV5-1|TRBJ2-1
ASSPFAGNSYNEQF
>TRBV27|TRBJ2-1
ASSGLAGALAYNEQF
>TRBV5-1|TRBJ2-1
ASSLDRVYNEQF
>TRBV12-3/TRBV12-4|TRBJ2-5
ASSLGHGGTQY
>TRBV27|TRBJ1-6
ASSLGGKPLH